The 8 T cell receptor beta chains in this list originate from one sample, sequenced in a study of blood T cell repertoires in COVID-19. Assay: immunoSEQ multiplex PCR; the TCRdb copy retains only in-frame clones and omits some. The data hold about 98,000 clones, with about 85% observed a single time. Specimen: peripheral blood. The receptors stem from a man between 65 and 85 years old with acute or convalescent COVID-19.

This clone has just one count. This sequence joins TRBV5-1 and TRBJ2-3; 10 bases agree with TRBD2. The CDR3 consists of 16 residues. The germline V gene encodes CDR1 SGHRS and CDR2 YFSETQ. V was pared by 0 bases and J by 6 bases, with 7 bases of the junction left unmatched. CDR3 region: CASSLDSGGPGDTQYF. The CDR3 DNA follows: TGCGCCAGCAGCTTGGATAGCGGGGGGCCAGGGGATACGCAGTATTTT.

The CDR3: CASSHKQGARYEQYF. The CDR3 nucleotides are TGTGCCAGCAGCCACAAACAGGGGGCGCGGTACGAGCAGTACTTC. The J gene is TRBJ2-7, the V gene TRBV6-5; 9 nucleotides line up with TRBD1. V trimming: 6 bases; J trimming: 4 bases; junction bases outside the gene matches: 10. Germline loops: CDR1 MNHEY, CDR2 SVGAGI. The CDR3 sequence is 15 residues long.

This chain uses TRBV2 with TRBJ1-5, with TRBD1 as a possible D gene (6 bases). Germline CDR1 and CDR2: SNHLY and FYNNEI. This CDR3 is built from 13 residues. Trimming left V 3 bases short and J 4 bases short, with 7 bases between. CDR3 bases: TGTGCCAGCAGTGACAGGGGTAATCAGCCCCAGCATTTT. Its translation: CASSDRGNQPQHF.

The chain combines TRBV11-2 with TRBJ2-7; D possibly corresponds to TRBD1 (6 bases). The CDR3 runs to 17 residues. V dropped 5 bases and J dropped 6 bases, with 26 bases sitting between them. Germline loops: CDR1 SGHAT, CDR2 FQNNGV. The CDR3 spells CASSASYRDGGRAEQYF. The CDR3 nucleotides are TGTGCCAGCAGCGCAAGTTACAGGGACGGCGGGCGTGCCGAGCAGTACTTC. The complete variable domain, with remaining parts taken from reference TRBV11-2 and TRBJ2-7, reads EAGVAQSPRYKIIEKRQSVAFWCNPISGHATLYWYQQILGQGPKLLIQFQNNGVVDDSQLPKDRFSAERLKGVDSTLKIQPAKLEDSAVYLCASSASYRDGGRAEQYFGPGTRLTVT.

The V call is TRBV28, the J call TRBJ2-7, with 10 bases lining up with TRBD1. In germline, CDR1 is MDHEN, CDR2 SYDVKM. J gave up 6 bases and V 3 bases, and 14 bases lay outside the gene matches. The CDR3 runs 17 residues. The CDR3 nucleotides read TGTGCCAGCAGTTTTGGACGGGACAGGGGATATATGGGCGAGCAGTACTTC. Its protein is CASSFGRDRGYMGEQYF.

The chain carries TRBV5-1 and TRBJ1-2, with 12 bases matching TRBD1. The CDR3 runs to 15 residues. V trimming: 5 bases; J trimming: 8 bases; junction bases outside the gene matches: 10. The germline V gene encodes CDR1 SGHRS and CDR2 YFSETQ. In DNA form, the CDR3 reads TGCGCCAGCAGTAAAGAGGGACAGGGGGCCCAAGGCTACACCTTC. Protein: CASSKEGQGAQGYTF.

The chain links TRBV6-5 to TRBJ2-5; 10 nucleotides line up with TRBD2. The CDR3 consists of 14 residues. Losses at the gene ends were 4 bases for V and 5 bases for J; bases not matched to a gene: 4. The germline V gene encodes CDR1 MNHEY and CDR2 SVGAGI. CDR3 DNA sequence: TGTGCCAGCAGTTCTAGTAGCGGGGGGGAGACCCAGTACTTC. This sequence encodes CASSSSSGGETQYF.

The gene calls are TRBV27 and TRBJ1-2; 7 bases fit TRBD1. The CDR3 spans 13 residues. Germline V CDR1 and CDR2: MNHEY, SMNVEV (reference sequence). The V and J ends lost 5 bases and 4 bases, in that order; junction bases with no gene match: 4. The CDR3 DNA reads TGTGCCAGCAGTCGACAGGGAGCCTATGGCTACACCTTC. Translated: CASSRQGAYGYTF.